A single T cell receptor beta chain is shown here with its context. This receptor's antigen is unknown. No base qualities exist here, and no much larger clone lies one base off it. Receptor libraries were prepared by 5' RACE. The instrument given in TCRdb is Illumina HiSeq 2500. A second PCR of roughly 7 to 12 cycles was performed with a sample-barcoded 5' primer and a J-beta primer mix. A template-switch 5' adaptor carrying 12 random nucleotides introduced a unique molecular identifier onto each TCR beta cDNA molecule. Each sample yielded at least 2.5 million CDR3-containing paired-end reads. First-strand cDNA was synthesized from all RNA with the Mint cDNA synthesis kit, primed by a TRBC-specific oligonucleotide. All cDNA was treated with uracil-DNA glycosylase and then went through a first 18-cycle PCR with the universal primers M1SS and BC2_uni_R. Concerning the study's data processing: For normalization, 1 million high-quality reads, each with a distinct molecular identifier, were randomly selected from each sample. Instead of being binned into consensus sequences, reads that shared molecular identifiers were thrown out. MiTCR, with a Q25 quality threshold and the strictest error-elimination algorithm, was used for CDR3 identification, clonotype clustering and error correction. A nonparametric unseen species model with Euler transformation was used to estimate lower-bound total TCR beta diversity. The raw public reads went through TCRdb reprocessing: fastp at Q25, MiXCR clone calling, in-frame beta chains kept. Entries are consolidated by CDR3 protein sequence, retaining the most common genes and DNA. The V and J calls here are based on TCRdb, not the publication. This sample is represented by roughly 800,000 distinct CDR3 sequences; about three fifths of them were singletons. Jointly, the top ten make up 22% of the sample.

This sample stems from a study of blood T cells in healthy people across ages (dated by TCRdb to between 2014 and 2017). Looking at the study overall: Template switching captured roughly one uniquely barcoded TCR beta cDNA molecule per two T cells in model experiments. Using deep sequencing normalized with unique cDNA molecular identifiers, the study measured how TCR beta repertoire diversity changes with age. Donors were grouped into four age groups: young (average roughly 16 years), middle-aged (39), aged (around 60) and long-lived (just over 80). To avoid experimental bias, donors of different ages were distributed randomly across sequencing lanes. The study analyzed two additional independent replicas of 1 million unique cDNA reads from the same blood draw for two donors, one aged 18 to 30 and one aged 80 or older.

General findings and caveats noted by the study authors: Because profiling used bulk unsorted PBMCs, naive and antigen-experienced compartments could not be compared conclusively. Estimates of total diversity based on one million sequenced T cells were considered lower bounds and underestimates. As age increased, observed TCR beta diversity per million T cells dropped in a roughly linear way, and a significant reduction was already evident by age about 40. The percentage of naive T cells measured by flow cytometry correlated strongly with observed TCR beta diversity. Compared with the aged group, the long-lived group had more naive CD4+ T cells, fewer expanded clones and increased TCR diversity, a pattern suggesting age selection. The CMV infection status of donors was not known, potentially confounding age-related changes in expanded clonotypes.

The roughly 42 donors, aged about 6 to 90 years, were systemically healthy Caucasian individuals from Russia. Approximately 11 milliliters of peripheral blood were drawn from each donor into EDTA-treated Vacutainer tubes. Ficoll-Paque density-gradient centrifugation was used to isolate PBMCs, with at least 7 million per sample. Total RNA, at least 6 micrograms per sample, was extracted from PBMCs with Trizol reagent. For every donor, flow cytometry on a PBMC aliquot measured the percentage of naive CD45RAhigh/CD27high T cells. CDR1 and CDR2 are read off the germline V gene (reference sequence) as SEHNR and FQNEAQ. The V end loses 5 bases and the J end loses 5 bases, and a stretch of 13 bases separates them. Measured from the cysteine to the phenylalanine, the CDR3 is 14 residues long. Only the CDR3 portion is preserved as DNA: 42 bases, with reading frame beginning at the first base.

This TCR was sampled from a man aged 25 to 40 in good health. Specimen: blood. Rearrangement joined TRBV7-9 to TRBJ2-1, with TRBD2 tentatively as D gene (5 bases match). The nucleotide sequence is given as TGTGCCAGCAGCCGGGAAGACACCGACAATGAGCAGTTCTTC. The translation is CASSREDTDNEQFF.